The rows below give T cell receptor beta chains drawn from one sample of a study of radiotherapy plus CTLA-4 blockade in lung cancer. The data were produced by immunoSEQ multiplex PCR, yet TCRdb's version contains in-frame clones alone and is incomplete. Of 95,000 to 150,000 clones in the sample, about 90% are singletons; the top ten hold 6.9%. The starting material was peripheral blood, obtained from a patient treated with radiotherapy plus ipilimumab. All receptors come from a human donor with non-small cell lung cancer that progressed on radiotherapy plus ipilimumab. The CDR3 runs from the conserved cysteine through the conserved F or W. The order of the fields is V gene, D gene, clone size, J gene, CDR3 DNA, CDR3 protein. The D gene is left open where the match is weak. For some rows the clone size is stated as once, few or many, or as a class when expanded; others skip it.

>TRBV18|NA|NA|TRBJ1-3
TGTGCCAGCTCACCGGGGGTTCCTAGGAACACCATATATTTT
CASSPGVPRNTIYF
>TRBV4-1|NA|NA|TRBJ1-1
TGCGCCAGCAGCCAAGTTTCCGGCGCTGAAGCTTTCTTT
CASSQVSGAEAFF
>TRBV7-9|TRBD1|NA|TRBJ1-1
TGTGCCAGCAGCTTACCAAGACAGGGCGGCACTGAAGCTTTCTTT
CASSLPRQGGTEAFF
>TRBV6-4|NA|NA|TRBJ2-1
TGTGCCAGCAGTGACCGGGCCAACAATGAGCAGTTCTTC
CASSDRANNEQFF
>TRBV28|NA|NA|TRBJ1-2
TGTGCCAGCAAGCCGACAGACCACTATGGCTACACCTTC
CASKPTDHYGYTF
>TRBV9|NA|NA|TRBJ2-1
TGTGCCAGCGGTGGGAGCGGAGGGTTTTCTTACAATGAGCAGTTCTTC
CASGGSGGFSYNEQFF
>TRBV11-3|TRBD1|NA|TRBJ2-3
TGTGCCAGCAGCTTCACAGGGGGGTCCACAGATACGCAGTATTTT
CASSFTGGSTDTQYF
>TRBV5-1|NA|NA|TRBJ2-6
TGCGCCAGCAGCTACCTGCCTGGGGCCAACGTCCTGACTTTC
CASSYLPGANVLTF
>TRBV5-1|NA|NA|TRBJ2-1
TGCGCCAGCAGCCCCCGAGCGGGCTTTGGCAATGAGCAGTTCTTC
CASSPRAGFGNEQFF
>TRBV9|NA|NA|TRBJ1-5
TGTGCCAGCAGCCTTGGGATGAGGGGGCCCCAGCATTTT
CASSLGMRGPQHF
>TRBV5-1|TRBD2|NA|TRBJ2-1
TGCGCCAGCACCCAGACAGGACTAGCGGGAGGGGCGAGCTCCTACAATGAGCAGTTCTTC
CASTQTGLAGGASSYNEQFF
>TRBV18|NA|NA|TRBJ1-1
TGTGCCAGCTCACCAATCACAGCGAACACTGAAGCTTTCTTT
CASSPITANTEAFF
>TRBV7-9|NA|NA|TRBJ1-1
TGTGCCAGCAGCTTCAGAGGGGGGGCTGAAGCTTTCTTT
CASSFRGGAEAFF
>TRBV7-9|TRBD2|NA|TRBJ2-2
TGTGCCAGCAGCTTAGAAGGCGGGAGAAATACCGGGGAGCTGTTTTTT
CASSLEGGRNTGELFF
>TRBV25-1|NA|NA|TRBJ1-4
TGTGCCAGCAGTGAACCTTCGGGACGGGACAATGAAAAACTGTTTTTT
CASSEPSGRDNEKLFF
>TRBV27|NA|NA|TRBJ2-1
TGTGCCAGCATGGGGAGTTACAATGAGCAGTTCTTC
CASMGSYNEQFF
>TRBV5-1|NA|NA|TRBJ2-3
TGCGCCAGCAGCATACCTAAGGCCGGAGATACGCAGTATTTT
CASSIPKAGDTQYF
>TRBV5-1|TRBD2|NA|TRBJ2-5
TGCGCCAGCAGCTCTGGGACTAGCGGGAGAGGAGAGACCCAGTACTTC
CASSSGTSGRGETQYF
>TRBV6-5|TRBD2|NA|TRBJ2-5
TGTGCCAGCAGTTACGGACTAGTTGGGGAGACCCAGTACTTC
CASSYGLVGETQYF
>TRBV6-5|NA|once|TRBJ1-4
TGTGCCAGCAGTTCCCCTAACGGGGAAAAACTGTTTTTT
CASSSPNGEKLFF
>TRBV9|TRBD2|NA|TRBJ2-2
TGTGCCAGCAGCGCGACTAGCGGCACTAACACCGGGGAGCTGTTTTTT
CASSATSGTNTGELFF
>TRBV7-2|NA|NA|TRBJ2-2
TGTGCCAGCAGTCCTTTTTTGGCCGGGGAGCTGTTTTTT
CASSPFLAGELFF
>TRBV2|TRBD2|NA|TRBJ2-2
TGTGCCAGCACTACCGGACTAGCGAACACCGGGGAGCTGTTTTTT
CASTTGLANTGELFF
>TRBV5-1|TRBD2|few|TRBJ2-5
TGCGCCAGCAGTTCGAGCGGGAGCTGGGAGACCCAGTACTTC
CASSSSGSWETQYF
>TRBV7-9|TRBD1|NA|TRBJ1-6
TGTGCCAGCAGCTCTGGGACAGGGTATAATTCACCCCTCCACTTT
CASSSGTGYNSPLHF
>TRBV4-1|NA|NA|TRBJ2-7
TGCGCCAGCAGCCCTACCGGGACGCGACAATACGAGCAGTACTTC
CASSPTGTRQYEQYF
>TRBV7-2|NA|NA|TRBJ2-7
TGTGCCAGCAGCTTAGGGTGGGGGGCCCCGGCAGGGGGATTTTCCGAGCAGTACTTC
CASSLGWGAPAGGFSEQYF
>TRBV27|NA|NA|TRBJ2-1
TGTGCCAGCAGAGAACAGGGATTTTATGAGCAGTTCTTC
CASREQGFYEQFF
>TRBV11-3|NA|NA|TRBJ2-7
TGTGCCAGCAACGTTAATAGCGGCTACGAGCAGTACTTC
CASNVNSGYEQYF
>TRBV19|TRBD1|NA|TRBJ1-2
TGTGCCAGTAGCAAACCGGGACAGGACCTATCATTTGGCTACACCTTC
CASSKPGQDLSFGYTF
>TRBV5-5|NA|NA|TRBJ2-1
TGTGCCAGCAGCTTGGACGGGGGCAATGAGCAGTTCTTC
CASSLDGGNEQFF
>TRBV29-1|NA|NA|TRBJ2-2
TGCAGCGTTGCGCGATCGAACACCGGGGAGCTGTTTTTT
CSVARSNTGELFF
>TRBV5-6|NA|NA|TRBJ2-1
TGTGCCAGCAGCTTGGTGGTGAGCTCCTACAATGAGCAGTTCTTC
CASSLVVSSYNEQFF
>TRBV2|NA|NA|TRBJ2-1
TGTGCCAGCAGACTCACCGGGACCGCAATCTACAATGAGCAGTTCTTC
CASRLTGTAIYNEQFF
>TRBV9|TRBD1|NA|TRBJ1-2
TGTGCCAGCAGCGGTACCGGGACAGGGGATGACTACACCTTC
CASSGTGTGDDYTF
>TRBV7-9|TRBD1|NA|TRBJ1-3
TGTGCCAGCAGCTTACCAAGTCCCGGGACAGGAATGGGAAACACCATATATTTT
CASSLPSPGTGMGNTIYF
>TRBV27|NA|NA|TRBJ2-5
TGTGCCAGCAGTCATACGGGAGTGGGAGAGACCCAGTACTTC
CASSHTGVGETQYF
>TRBV7-8|NA|NA|TRBJ1-1
TGTGCCAGCAGCGCGCGACGGAACACTGAAGCTTTCTTT
CASSARRNTEAFF
>TRBV4-1|NA|NA|TRBJ2-3
TGCGCCAGCAGCCAAGGGCCTGCGCGGGGAGGAGCAGATACGCAGTATTTT
CASSQGPARGGADTQYF
>TRBV5-1|NA|NA|TRBJ1-1
TGCGCCAGCAGCCCTGGAGGGGTTCGGGGGTCTGAAGCTTTCTTT
CASSPGGVRGSEAFF
>TRBV18|NA|NA|TRBJ1-1
TGTGCCAGCTCCAAAAGATCGGACACTGAAGCTTTCTTT
CASSKRSDTEAFF
>TRBV30|TRBD1|once|TRBJ1-1
TGTGCCTGGAGAACAGGGGGCGCCTACATGAACACTGAAGCTTTCTTT
CAWRTGGAYMNTEAFF
>TRBV5-1|TRBD2|few|TRBJ2-3
TGCGCCAGCAGGTCGACTAGCGGGAGGCGAGATACGCAGTATTTT
CASRSTSGRRDTQYF
>TRBV6-5|NA|once|TRBJ2-1
TGTGCCAGCGAAGGGGGCAATGAGCAGTTCTTC
CASEGGNEQFF
>TRBV28|TRBD1|NA|TRBJ1-5
TGTGCCAGCAGAGCTCAGACAGGGCTCCCCTACAATCAGCCCCAGCATTTT
CASRAQTGLPYNQPQHF